This T cell receptor (beta chain) originates from a study of Ad26.COV2.S vaccination and SARS-CoV-2 variants. Study-level information: Ad26.COV2.S arm of COV1001 included the donor. Study-wide results and caveats: Breadth measured for non-spike TCRs was similar across vaccine and placebo recipients. There was a possibility that the TCR breadth and depth analyses underestimated total T cell responses.

Treatment reported: approximately 18 received Ad26.COV2.S at low or high dose, single or two shots; 5 received placebo; per-sample allocation not given. Sampling happened 63 days after the first vaccine or placebo injection. Germline V gives CDR1 SGHTA, CDR2 FQGNSA. J lost 8 bases, V lost 1 base, and 2 bases had no gene match. The CDR3 sequence is 13 residues long. Using immunoSEQ multiplex PCR, the repertoire was profiled, and TCRdb retains in-frame clones only, with some absent. The table includes roughly 250,000 clones, 87% detected once. For this clone: The antigen is undetermined.

The sample here was peripheral blood, taken in a trial of Ad26.COV2.S vaccine versus placebo. The chain combines TRBV7-2 with TRBJ2-5, with TRBD2 matching over 9 bases. This receptor was taken from a person between 18 and 65 years old who received the Ad26.COV2.S COVID-19 vaccine or a placebo. The CDR3 sequence is CASSLELAGTQYF. CDR3 bases: TGTGCCAGCAGCTTAGAACTAGCGGGCACCCAGTACTTC.